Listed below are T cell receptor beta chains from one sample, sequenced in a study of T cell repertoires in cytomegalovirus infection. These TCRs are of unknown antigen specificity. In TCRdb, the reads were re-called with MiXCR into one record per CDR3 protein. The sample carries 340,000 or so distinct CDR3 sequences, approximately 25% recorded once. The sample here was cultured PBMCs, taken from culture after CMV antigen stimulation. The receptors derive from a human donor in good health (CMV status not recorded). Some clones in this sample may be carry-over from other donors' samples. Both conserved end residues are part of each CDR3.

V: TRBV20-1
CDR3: CSAHPFAGQRYEQYF

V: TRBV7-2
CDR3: CASSLQGVYEQYF

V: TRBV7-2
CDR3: CASSSAGTRSYNEQFF

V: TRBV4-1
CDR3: CASSQIPGMNTEAFF

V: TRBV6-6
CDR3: CASSWRVVPSGSGRRNEQFF

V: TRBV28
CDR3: CASRGTSPGELFF

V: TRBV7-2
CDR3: CASSLGGQGGYTF

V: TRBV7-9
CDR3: CASSKPYLAGGRNEQFF

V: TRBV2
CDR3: CASSEASYQQYF

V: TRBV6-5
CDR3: CASSSGRLKADTQYF

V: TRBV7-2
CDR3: CASSQRGGPNTGELFF

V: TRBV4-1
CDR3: CASSHRPRQGKSGEAFF

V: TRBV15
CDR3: CATSRDPQNTDTQYF

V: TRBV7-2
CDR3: CASSLVASGDYEQYF

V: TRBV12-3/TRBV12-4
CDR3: CACRVSGANVLTF

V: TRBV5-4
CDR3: CASSLVEEQGRTFF

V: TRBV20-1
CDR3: CSALSSGRANEQFF

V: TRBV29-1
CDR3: CSVGRKGISYEQYF

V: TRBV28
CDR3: CASYTQANYGYTF

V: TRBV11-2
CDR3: CASSLGGRPGRNTEAFF

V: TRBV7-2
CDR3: CASSPIGLAGAGELFF

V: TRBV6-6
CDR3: CASSFSPGRGSYEQYF

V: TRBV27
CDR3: CASNPGQGYNSPLHF

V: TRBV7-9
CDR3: CASSALQGRGNQPQHF

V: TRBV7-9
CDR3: CASSPLGGAGGFSSYNEQFF